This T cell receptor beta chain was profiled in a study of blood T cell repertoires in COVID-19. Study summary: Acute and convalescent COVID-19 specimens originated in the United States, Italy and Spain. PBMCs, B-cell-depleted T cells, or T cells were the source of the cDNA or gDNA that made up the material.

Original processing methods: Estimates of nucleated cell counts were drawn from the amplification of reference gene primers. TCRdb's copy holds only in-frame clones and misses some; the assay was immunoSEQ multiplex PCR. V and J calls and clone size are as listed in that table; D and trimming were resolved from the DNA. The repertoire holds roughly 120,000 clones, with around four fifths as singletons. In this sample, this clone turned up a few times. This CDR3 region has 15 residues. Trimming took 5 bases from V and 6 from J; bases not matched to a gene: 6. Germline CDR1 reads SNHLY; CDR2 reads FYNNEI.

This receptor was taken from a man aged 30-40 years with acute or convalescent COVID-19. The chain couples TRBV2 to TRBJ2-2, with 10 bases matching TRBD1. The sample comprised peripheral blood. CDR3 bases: TGTGCCAGCAGTTTACGACAGGGGGCCTCCGGGGAGCTGTTTTTT. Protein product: CASSLRQGASGELFF.